The 17 T cell receptor beta chains below come from one sample, sequenced in a study of blood T cells in healthy people across ages. For the second PCR, which ran for 7 to 11 cycles, a sample-barcoded 5' primer and a J-beta primer mix were used. TCRdb ran MiXCR on the 5' RACE reads and lists one entry per CDR3 protein. Of around 1,000,000 distinct CDR3 sequences in the sample, around 25% were seen once. The sample also formed part of further work on T cells of mothers and their children.

The sample taken for sequencing was blood. Source of these receptors: a girl aged 2-10 years in good health.

This clonotype was seen a handful of times. The genes are TRBV28 and TRBJ1-2, with D perhaps TRBD1 (5 bases). CDR1 is MDHEN and CDR2 is SYDVKM in the germline V gene. This CDR3 region has 16 residues. V was trimmed by 5 bases and J by 8 bases, leaving 24 bases between them. This CDR3 reads CASSTLPGTAFNGYTF. The CDR3, as DNA: TGTGCCAGCAGTACTCTCCCCGGGACGGCGTTTAACGGCTACACCTTC.

The CDR3 region is CASSLGGTTEAFF. The DNA for the CDR3 is TGTGCCAGCAGCTTAGGGGGGACAACTGAAGCTTTCTTT. The chain links TRBV7-2 to TRBJ1-1; D is perhaps TRBD1 (6 bases). The CDR3 runs to 13 residues. Trimming stripped 1 base from V and 5 bases from J, with 8 bases between. Germline lookup yields CDR1 SGHTA and CDR2 FQGNSA.

This clonotype was counted a few times. At one boundary the junction diverges from the germline segment, which might be a read error. This CDR3 reads CASSSSGRENF. The CDR3 nucleotides are TGTGCCAGCAGTTCTAGCGGGAGGGAGAACTTC. The genes are TRBV7-9 and TRBJ2-7; TRBD2 matches 12 bases. The CDR3 spans 11 residues. Germline CDR1 is SEHNR and CDR2 is FQNEAQ (reference sequence).

The V call is TRBV6-1, the J call TRBJ2-7; 9 bases map to TRBD1. Germline V lookup: CDR1 MNHNS, CDR2 SASEGT. V lost 5 bases, J lost 0 bases, and 5 bases stayed unmatched. The CDR3 spans 15 residues. CDR3 sequence (DNA): TGTGCCAGCAGTACTCGGGACAGGGTCTCCTACGAGCAGTACTTC. Residues: CASSTRDRVSYEQYF.

The rearrangement joins TRBV7-9 to TRBJ2-1; the match to TRBD2 covers 8 bases. The DNA end favors TRBJ2-5, so the J call may be wrong. CDR1 SEHNR and CDR2 FQNEAQ come from the germline V gene (reference sequence). This CDR3 spans 18 amino acids. The CDR3 reads CASSFIAGTTRHGETQYF. The CDR3 DNA reads as TGTGCCAGCAGCTTTATAGCGGGGACTACCCGACATGGGGAGACCCAGTACTTC.

This clonotype was observed a handful of times. The rearrangement uses TRBV2 and TRBJ2-5; 9 bases match TRBD1. The CDR3 is 15 residues long. Germline CDR1 SNHLY, CDR2 FYNNEI. Trimming removed 10 bases from V and 1 base from J; junction bases left unmatched: 10. CDR3 in amino acids: CANPPGQGTQETQYF. Written as DNA, the CDR3 is TGTGCCAACCCACCGGGACAGGGCACCCAAGAGACCCAGTACTTC.

This chain connects TRBV11-2 to TRBJ2-5, with D perhaps being TRBD1 or TRBD2 (6 bases each). The J call may be wrong; the DNA end is better matched by TRBJ2-7. The CDR3 totals 16 residues. Germline assignment: CDR1 SGHAT and CDR2 FQNNGV. The CDR3 DNA reads TGTGCCAGCAGCTTAGGGCCGCGGGACAAGTACTACGAGCAGTACTTC. Translation: CASSLGPRDKYYEQYF.

CDR3 protein: CASLLASGGSNEQFF. CDR3 bases: TGCGCCAGCCTCCTGGCTAGCGGGGGTTCTAATGAGCAGTTCTTC. The chain is built from TRBV5-1 and TRBJ2-1; the match to TRBD2 covers 10 bases. V shed 7 bases, J shed 7 bases, and the junction held 11 bases outside the gene matches. This CDR3 has 15 amino acids. Per the germline V gene, CDR1 is SGHRS and CDR2 is YFSETQ.

This clonotype showed up just once. The V gene is TRBV7-2, the J gene TRBJ2-4; possibly TRBD1 for D (5 bases). V was shortened by 5 bases and J by 13 bases, with 18 bases between the two germline ends. Germline V gives CDR1 SGHTA, CDR2 FQGNSA. This CDR3 is 13 amino acids long. CDR3 DNA sequence: TGTGCCAGCAGCAGTGCTCACAGGACACTCCAGTACTTC. It yields the protein CASSSAHRTLQYF.

The chain has TRBV20-1 and TRBJ2-5; D not resolved. V dropped 3 bases and J dropped 2 bases, with 10 bases sitting between them. CDR1 and CDR2 (germline): DFQATT, SNEGSKA (reference sequence). The CDR3 extends over 13 amino acids. CDR3: CSARPNPQETQYF. As DNA, the CDR3 is TGCAGTGCTAGGCCGAACCCTCAAGAGACCCAGTACTTC.

The J gene is TRBJ2-5, the V gene TRBV28; 7 positions agree with TRBD2. The CDR3 is 15 residues long. Germline V CDR1 and CDR2: MDHEN, SYDVKM. Trimming at V came to 5 bases and at J to 0 bases, leaving 6 bases not matched to a gene. CDR3 residues: CASSEGLLNQETQYF. In nucleotides, the CDR3 is TGTGCCAGCAGTGAGGGACTACTAAACCAAGAGACCCAGTACTTC.

The chain combines TRBV20-1 with TRBJ1-6, with 7 bases lining up with TRBD1. The CDR3 runs to 14 residues. Germline values: CDR1 DFQATT, CDR2 SNEGSKA (reference sequence). J was trimmed by 8 bases and V by 1 base; bases with no gene match: 5. The CDR3 bases are TGCAGTGCTAGAGGGAACAGGGGTTATTCACCCCTCCACTTT. Translated, it gives CSARGNRGYSPLHF.

The chain is built from TRBV12-5 and TRBJ1-2; D is ambiguous. The ends were cut back, 7 bases at V and 8 bases at J, with 8 bases in the middle. Germline values: CDR1 LGHNT, CDR2 FRNRAP. The CDR3 runs 10 residues. In DNA form, the CDR3 reads TGTGCTAGTGATCCAGCGGGCTACACCTTC. Encoded protein: CASDPAGYTF.

This clonotype has only a few counts. Just one base apart from a much larger clone, this may be a read error. This rearrangement joins TRBV7-9 to TRBJ1-5; D is undetermined. Trimming pared 5 bases from V and 9 bases from J, leaving 14 bases between. Germline CDR1 is SEHNR and CDR2 is FQNEAQ (reference sequence). There are 13 residues in the CDR3. CDR3 coding DNA: TGTGCCAGCAGCCCCGGGAGGCCTCGGCCCCAGCATTTT. Its protein product is CASSPGRPRPQHF.

The chain recombines TRBV7-8 with TRBJ2-1; 14 bases map to TRBD2. V was pared by 7 bases and J by 10 bases, with 9 bases of the junction left unmatched. In germline, CDR1 is SGHVS, CDR2 FQNEAQ. The CDR3 consists of 15 residues. CDR3 nucleotides: TGTGCCAGCACCGGACGACTAGCGGGGGGGCAAGAGCAGTTCTTC. Translated: CASTGRLAGGQEQFF. Full variable domain (outside the CDR3, taken from reference TRBV7-8 and TRBJ2-1): GAGVSQSPRYKVAKRGQDVALRCDPISGHVSLFWYQQALGQGPEFLTYFQNEAQLDKSGLPSDRFFAERPEGSVSTLKIQRTQQEDSAVYLCASTGRLAGGQEQFFGPGTRLTVL.

The J gene is TRBJ1-2, the V gene TRBV2; unclear D gene. With 6 bases removed from V and 5 bases from J, the gap between germline ends came to 19 bases. This CDR3 has 15 residues. In germline, CDR1 is SNHLY, CDR2 FYNNEI. CDR3 DNA sequence: TGTGCCAGCAGCGAGGGCGGGGTGAGGGAGTATGGCTACACCTTC. It is translated as CASSEGGVREYGYTF.

About this clonotype itself: At one of its ends the junction is not consistent with the germline gene, which may arise from a read error. This chain links TRBV29-1 with TRBJ2-5, with D possibly matching TRBD1 (6 bases). The closer fit of TRBJ2-1 to the DNA end suggests the J call may be wrong. Germline CDR1 is SQVTM and CDR2 is ANQGSEA. The CDR3 spans 13 residues. The CDR3 bases are TGCAGCGTCGAAACTACAGGGTTGAATGGGCAGTTCTTC. Translated: CSVETTGLNGQFF.